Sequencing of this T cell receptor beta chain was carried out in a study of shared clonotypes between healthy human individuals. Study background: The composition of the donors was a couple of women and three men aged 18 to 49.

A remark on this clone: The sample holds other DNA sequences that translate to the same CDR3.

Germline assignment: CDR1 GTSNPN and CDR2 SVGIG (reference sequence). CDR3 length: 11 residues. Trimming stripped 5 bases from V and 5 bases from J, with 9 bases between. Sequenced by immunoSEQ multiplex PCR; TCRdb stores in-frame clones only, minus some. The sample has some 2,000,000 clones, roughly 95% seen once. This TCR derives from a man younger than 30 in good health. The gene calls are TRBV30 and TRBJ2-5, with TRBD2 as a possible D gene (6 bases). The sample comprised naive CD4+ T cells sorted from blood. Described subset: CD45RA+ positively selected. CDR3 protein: CAWGEVETQYF. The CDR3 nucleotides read TGTGCCTGGGGGGAGGTGGAGACCCAGTACTTC.